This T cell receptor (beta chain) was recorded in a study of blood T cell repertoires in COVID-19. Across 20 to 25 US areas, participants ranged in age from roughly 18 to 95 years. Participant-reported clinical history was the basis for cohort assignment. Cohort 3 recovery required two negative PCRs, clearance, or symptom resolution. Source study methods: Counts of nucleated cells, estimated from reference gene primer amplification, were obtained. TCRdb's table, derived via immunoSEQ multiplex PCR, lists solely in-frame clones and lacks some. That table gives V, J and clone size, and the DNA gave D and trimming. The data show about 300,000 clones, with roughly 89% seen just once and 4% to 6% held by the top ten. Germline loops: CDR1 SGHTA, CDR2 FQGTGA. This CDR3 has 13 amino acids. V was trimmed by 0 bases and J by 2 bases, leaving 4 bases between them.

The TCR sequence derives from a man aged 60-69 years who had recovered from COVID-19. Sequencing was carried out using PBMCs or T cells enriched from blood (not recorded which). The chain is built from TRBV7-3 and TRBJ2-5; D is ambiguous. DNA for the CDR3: TGTGCCAGCAGCTTAACACAGCAAGAGACCCAGTACTTC. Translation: CASSLTQQETQYF.